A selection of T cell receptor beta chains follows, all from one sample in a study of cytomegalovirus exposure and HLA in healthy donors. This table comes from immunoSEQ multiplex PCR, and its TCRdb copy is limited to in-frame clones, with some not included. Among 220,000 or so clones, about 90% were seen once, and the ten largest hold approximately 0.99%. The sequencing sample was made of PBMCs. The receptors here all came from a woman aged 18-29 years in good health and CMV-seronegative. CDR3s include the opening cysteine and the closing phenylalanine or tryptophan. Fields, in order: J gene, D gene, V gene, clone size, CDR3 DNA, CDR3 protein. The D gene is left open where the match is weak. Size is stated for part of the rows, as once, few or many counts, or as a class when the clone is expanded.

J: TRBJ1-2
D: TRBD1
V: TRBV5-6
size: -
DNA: TGTGCCAGCAGCGGGGACAGGGGTAACTATGGCTACACCTTC
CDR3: CASSGDRGNYGYTF

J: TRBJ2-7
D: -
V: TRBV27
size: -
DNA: TGTGCCAGCAGTTTATCTCCAGGGGCGAACTCCTACGAGCAGTACTTC
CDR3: CASSLSPGANSYEQYF

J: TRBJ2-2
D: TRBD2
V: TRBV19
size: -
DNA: TGTGCCAGTAGCCTACTAGCGGGTTACACCGGGGAGCTGTTTTTT
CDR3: CASSLLAGYTGELFF

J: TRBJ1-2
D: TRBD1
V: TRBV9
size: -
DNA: TGTGCCAGCAGCTCGGGACAGGGGGCACCCTACTATGGCTACACCTTC
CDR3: CASSSGQGAPYYGYTF

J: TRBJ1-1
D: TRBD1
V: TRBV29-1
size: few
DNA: TGCAGCGTTGAGACAGGGATGAACACTGAAGCTTTCTTT
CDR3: CSVETGMNTEAFF

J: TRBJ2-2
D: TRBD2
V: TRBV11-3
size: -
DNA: TGTGCCAGCAGCCGCCTAGCGGGAGTATCCACCGGGGAGCTGTTTTTT
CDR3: CASSRLAGVSTGELFF

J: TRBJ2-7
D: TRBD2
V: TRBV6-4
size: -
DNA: TGTGCCACCTCGGCTGACGGGACTAGCTTTAACGAGCAGTACTTC
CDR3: CATSADGTSFNEQYF

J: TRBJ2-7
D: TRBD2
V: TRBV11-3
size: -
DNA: TGTGCCAGCAGCTTAGGCGGGAGTGGAAACTACGAGCAGTACTTC
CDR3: CASSLGGSGNYEQYF

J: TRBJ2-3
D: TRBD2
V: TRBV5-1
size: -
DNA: TGCGCCAGCAGCTTGCGGGCTAGGGCTAGCGGGAGCCCAGATACGCAGTATTTT
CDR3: CASSLRARASGSPDTQYF

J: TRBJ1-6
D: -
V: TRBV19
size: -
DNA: TGTGCCAGTAGTCAGAACTCCTATAATTCACCCCTCCACTTT
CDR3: CASSQNSYNSPLHF

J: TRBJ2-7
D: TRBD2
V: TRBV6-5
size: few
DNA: TGTGCCAGCAGTGACCTAGCGGTCTCCTACGAGCAGTACTTC
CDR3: CASSDLAVSYEQYF

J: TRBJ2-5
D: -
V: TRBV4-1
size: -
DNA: TGCGCCAGCAGCCCGTTTGGCCAACAAGAGACCCAGTACTTC
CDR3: CASSPFGQQETQYF

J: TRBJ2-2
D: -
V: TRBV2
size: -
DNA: TGTGCCAGCAGTGAAGCTCGGAACACCGGGGAGCTGTTTTTT
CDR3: CASSEARNTGELFF

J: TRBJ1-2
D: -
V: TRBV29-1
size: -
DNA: TGCAGCGTCCGACAGGTGGAGAGCTACACCTTC
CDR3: CSVRQVESYTF

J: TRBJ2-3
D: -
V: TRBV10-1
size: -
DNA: TGCGCCAGCACCCAAGGAGGCACAGATACGCAGTATTTT
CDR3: CASTQGGTDTQYF

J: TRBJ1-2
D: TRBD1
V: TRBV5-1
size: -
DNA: TGCGCCAGCAGCCGACAGGGGGAGTACTATGGCTACACCTTC
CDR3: CASSRQGEYYGYTF

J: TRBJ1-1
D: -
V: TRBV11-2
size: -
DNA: TGTGCCAGCAGCCGAGTAGAGGGCGTGAACACTGAAGCTTTCTTT
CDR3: CASSRVEGVNTEAFF

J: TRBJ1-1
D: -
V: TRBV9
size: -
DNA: TGTGCCAGCAGCCCCATGGGGCGGGGGAACACTGAAGCTTTCTTT
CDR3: CASSPMGRGNTEAFF

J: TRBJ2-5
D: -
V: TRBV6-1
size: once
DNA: TGTGCCAGCAGTGTCGGGGGAGAAGGTCAAGAGACCCAGTACTTC
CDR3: CASSVGGEGQETQYF

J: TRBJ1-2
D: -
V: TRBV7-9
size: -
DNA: TGTGCCAGCAGCTTAGGTCATGCCCAGGGGAACTATGGCTACACCTTC
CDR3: CASSLGHAQGNYGYTF

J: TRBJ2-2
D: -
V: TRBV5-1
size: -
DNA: TGCGCCAGCAGCTTGATGGGCGTTCACACCGGGGAGCTGTTTTTT
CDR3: CASSLMGVHTGELFF

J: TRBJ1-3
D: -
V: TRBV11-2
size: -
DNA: TGTGCCAGCAGCTTAGTGAAATCACGAGTCTCTGGAAACACCATATATTTT
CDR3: CASSLVKSRVSGNTIYF

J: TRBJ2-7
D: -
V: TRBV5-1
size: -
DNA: TGCGCCAGCGCTGAGAGACCGGACTCCTCCTACGAGCAGTACTTC
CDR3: CASAERPDSSYEQYF

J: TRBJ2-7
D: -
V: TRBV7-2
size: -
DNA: TGTGCCAGCAGCGTGACCGGGAGACGCGAGCAGTACTTC
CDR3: CASSVTGRREQYF